This T cell receptor (beta chain) was captured in a study of tumor and adjacent non-tumor tissue in lung cancer. Study-wide context: Stage I to III disease affected about nine men and roughly 5 women aged roughly 30 to 80. Some 4.1 million productive TCRbeta reads were obtained per sample on average.

A modified ARM-PCR protocol with three rounds of nested PCR amplified TCRbeta. MiXCR was run by TCRdb on the multiplex PCR reads, yielding one entry per CDR3 protein. Altogether 50,000 or so distinct CDR3 sequences are present, 74% being singletons, with the ten largest covering 20% to 25%. Study outcomes and limitations: In normal lung, the top 100 clones were significantly more dominant than in tumor.

The template was RNA from unsorted bulk tissue. Distant lung tissue was collected more than 3 cm away from the tumor edge. Between August and November 2014, newly diagnosed, chemotherapy-naive lung cancer patients underwent thoracic surgery in China. There are 13 residues in the CDR3. CDR1 and CDR2 (germline): SQVTM, ANQGSEA. V shed 4 bases and J 6 bases; nucleotides not matched to a gene: 5. By its share, this clonotype is medium-sized. Its target is not known. This sequence joins TRBV29-1 and TRBJ1-1; TRBD1 matches at 10 bases. The TCR originated in a woman aged 60-75 years with non-small cell lung cancer. Sequenced sample: distant non-tumor lung tissue. The DNA for the CDR3 is TGCAGCGTTGGACTTGGGACAGGGGCTGAAGCTTTCTTT. Encoded protein: CSVGLGTGAEAFF.